These 32 T cell receptor beta chains share one sample of origin, sequenced in a study of cytomegalovirus exposure and HLA in healthy donors. This PCR relied on a set of 60 Vbeta primers and 13 Jbeta primers. The data were produced by immunoSEQ multiplex PCR, yet TCRdb's version contains in-frame clones alone and is incomplete. The data contain more than 150,000 clones, roughly 77% of them singletons. The source material was PBMCs. The receptors come from a woman in her twenties or thirties in good health and CMV-seropositive.

This clone was seen more than once but under ten times. The CDR3 does not close with the conserved phenylalanine or tryptophan, likely indicating a read error. It is unclear where the CDR3 begins or ends on the DNA, so no DNA is shown, and the CDR3 is as TCRdb lists it. The genes are TRBV9 and TRBJ1-4. CDR1 SGDLS and CDR2 YYNGEE come from the germline V gene. The CDR3 totals 10 residues, both ends included. The CDR3 is CASRVGGLRV.

The chain is built from TRBV30 and TRBJ1-2; 7 bases are a match to TRBD1. CDR1 is GTSNPN and CDR2 is SVGIG in the germline V gene (reference sequence). V shed 4 bases and J 0 bases; nucleotides not matched to a gene: 8. The CDR3 has 15 residues. CDR3 nucleotides: TGTGCCTGGACCCGGACAGGCCCTTCTAACTATGGCTACACCTTC. It translates to CAWTRTGPSNYGYTF.

About this clone itself: Other DNA variants within this sample encode the same CDR3. The CDR3 DNA reads TGTGCCTGGAGTGTGGGGGGCTCTGGAAACACCATATATTTT. Amino acid sequence: CAWSVGGSGNTIYF. J is TRBJ1-3 and V is TRBV30; possible D gene TRBD1, 5 bases. The CDR3 runs 14 residues. Germline loops: CDR1 GTSNPN, CDR2 SVGIG (reference sequence). The V end was cut by 0 bases, the J end by 0 bases, with 6 bases between. Combining the CDR3 with reference TRBV30 and TRBJ1-3 gives the whole variable domain SQTIHQWPATLVQPVGSPLSLECTVEGTSNPNLYWYRQAAGRGLQLLFYSVGIGQISSEVPQNLSASRPQDRQFILSSKKLLLSDSGFYLCAWSVGGSGNTIYFGEGSWLTVV.

The rearrangement links TRBV11-3 to TRBJ2-7, with D unclear. CDR1 SGHNT and CDR2 YENEEA come from the germline V gene. V dropped 1 base and J dropped 2 bases, with 6 bases sitting between them. This CDR3 is 13 amino acids long. This CDR3 reads CASSLGLTYEQYF. The CDR3 bases are TGTGCCAGCAGCTTAGGGCTGACCTACGAGCAGTACTTC.

The J gene is TRBJ1-2, the V gene TRBV6-1; D unclear. CDR3 length equals 15 residues. Germline-derived CDR1 and CDR2 are MNHNS and SASEGT. Trimming took 8 bases from V and 0 from J, leaving 16 bases between them. The CDR3 DNA reads TGTGCCAGCTCCCCGAGGGAGGGAGCTAACTATGGCTACACCTTC. Translating gives CASSPREGANYGYTF.

As DNA, the CDR3 is TGTGCCAGCAGCTTCCGGGTAGCCGTTACAGATACGCAGTATTTT. Amino acids: CASSFRVAVTDTQYF. The rearrangement joins TRBV5-4 to TRBJ2-3; no reliable D call. Germline V gene data show CDR1 as SGHNT and CDR2 as YYREEE (reference sequence). V dropped 2 bases and J dropped 3 bases, with 13 bases sitting between them. The CDR3 contains 15 residues.

This rearrangement joins TRBV7-2 to TRBJ2-1, with D tentatively TRBD1 (5 bases). The V gene lost 3 bases and the J gene lost 0 bases, with 6 bases spanning the gap. Germline V gene lookup returns CDR1 SGHTA and CDR2 FQGNSA. The CDR3 covers 14 residues. The CDR3 region is CASSLDNSYNEQFF. CDR3 DNA: TGTGCCAGCAGCTTGGACAACTCCTACAATGAGCAGTTCTTC.

This sequence joins TRBV4-2 and TRBJ2-3; tentatively, D is TRBD1 (5 bases). Germline V lookup: CDR1 LGHNA, CDR2 YNFKEQ. Trimming removed 1 base from V and 2 bases from J, with 7 bases in between. The CDR3 length is 14 residues. CDR3 coding DNA: TGTGCCAGCAGCCAAGTAGGGGTCACAGATACGCAGTATTTT. Translation: CASSQVGVTDTQYF.

The gene calls are TRBV5-4 and TRBJ1-1, with D uncertain. The CDR3 extends over 16 amino acids. Trimming stripped 3 bases from V and 0 bases from J, with 15 bases between. Germline V CDR1 and CDR2: SGHNT, YYREEE (reference sequence). The CDR3 region has the DNA TGTGCCAGCAGCTCGGCTGGGCAGCAGGTGAACACTGAAGCTTTCTTT. It specifies CASSSAGQQVNTEAFF.

Only a few counts were recorded for this clone. The V and J genes are TRBV4-3 and TRBJ1-4; D gene uncertain. The V gene's germline CDR1 is LGHNA and CDR2 YSLEER. V was shortened by 0 bases and J by 3 bases, with 8 bases between the two germline ends. This CDR3 is 15 amino acids long. The DNA of the CDR3 is TGCGCCAGCAGCCAAGACCTGGCTTCTAATGAAAAACTGTTTTTT. Translation gives CASSQDLASNEKLFF.

The CDR3 nucleotides read TGTGCCAGCAGCTCGACCGGGACAGGGACTGAAGCTTTCTTT. It codes for CASSSTGTGTEAFF. The chain recombines TRBV7-2 with TRBJ1-1; 9 positions match TRBD1. The CDR3 spans 14 residues. The junction had 5 bases not matched to a gene; V was cut back by 4 bases and J by 5 bases. The V gene's germline CDR1 is SGHTA and CDR2 FQGNSA.

V is TRBV7-6 and J is TRBJ2-1, with 7 bases matching TRBD1. This CDR3 contains 15 residues. Looked up from germline, CDR1 is SGHVS and CDR2 is FNYEAQ. Germline trimming cut 3 bases from V and 2 bases from J; bases unmatched to any gene: 4. The CDR3 nucleotides are TGTGCCAGCAGCTTGACAGGGAGCGCCTACAATGAGCAGTTCTTC. Its protein product is CASSLTGSAYNEQFF.

This sequence joins TRBV7-9 and TRBJ2-1, with D maybe TRBD2 (6 bases). The CDR3 is 14 amino acids. With 1 base removed from V and 8 bases from J, the gap between germline ends came to 12 bases. From germline, CDR1 is SEHNR and CDR2 FQNEAQ (reference sequence). Here the CDR3 DNA reads TGTGCCAGCAGCTTAGTCGGCCTAGCGCATGAGCAGTTCTTC. This gives the protein CASSLVGLAHEQFF.

This chain links TRBV19 with TRBJ2-1, with 13 bases lining up with TRBD2. V gave up 5 bases and J gave up 7 bases; unmatched junction bases: 5. This CDR3 region has 15 residues. The germline V gene has CDR1 LNHDA and CDR2 SQIVND (reference sequence). The CDR3 coding sequence is TGTGCCAGTAGTGTGCCGGGACTAGCGGGGAATGAGCAGTTCTTC. Amino acid sequence: CASSVPGLAGNEQFF. Together with reference TRBV19 and TRBJ2-1, the CDR3 gives the full variable domain: DGGITQSPKYLFRKEGQNVTLSCEQNLNHDAMYWYRQDPGQGLRLIYYSQIVNDFQKGDIAEGYSVSREKKESFPLTVTSAQKNPTAFYLCASSVPGLAGNEQFFGPGTRLTVL.

This chain joins TRBV10-3 and TRBJ2-7; 7 bases agree with TRBD1. V was pared by 4 bases and J by 6 bases, with 6 bases of the junction left unmatched. The CDR3 sequence is 13 residues long. The germline V gene has CDR1 ENHRY and CDR2 SYGVKD. This CDR3 reads CAISGGQYREQYF. CDR3 DNA sequence: TGTGCCATCAGTGGGGGACAGTATCGCGAGCAGTACTTC.

This clone was seen only a few times. The rearrangement uses TRBV7-2 and TRBJ1-6; 9 nucleotides align to TRBD1. The germline V gene encodes CDR1 SGHTA and CDR2 FQGNSA. The length of the CDR3 is 17 residues. The J segment lost 3 bases and the V segment lost 5 bases, leaving 8 bases of the junction unmatched. This chain's CDR3 is CASSGPDRGNYNSPLHF. CDR3 nucleotides: TGTGCCAGCAGCGGCCCCGACAGGGGGAACTATAATTCACCCCTCCACTTT.

This clone was detected only a few times. The rearrangement joins TRBV4-2 to TRBJ2-1; the match to TRBD2 covers 10 bases. There are 16 residues in the CDR3. Per germline, CDR1 LGHNA and CDR2 YNFKEQ. After removal of 1 base from V and 4 bases from J, the junction contained 4 bases not matched to a gene. CDR3 region: CASSQGWTSGYNEQFF. In DNA form, the CDR3 reads TGTGCCAGCAGCCAAGGTTGGACTAGCGGTTACAATGAGCAGTTCTTC.

The chain uses TRBV11-3 and TRBJ2-1, with 9 nucleotides matching TRBD2. Trimming took 4 bases from V and 2 from J; bases not matched to a gene: 9. Looked up from germline, CDR1 is SGHNT and CDR2 is YENEEA. CDR3 length: 17 residues. The CDR3 DNA sequence: TGTGCCAGCAGCTCCACCTGGAGCGGGGGGCCCTACAATGAGCAGTTCTTC. Protein: CASSSTWSGGPYNEQFF.

This clone was counted a few times. The CDR3 DNA follows: TGTGCCAGCAGCGTAGATGGGGACAGGGTAGCTCCGCTCCACTTT. Amino acids: CASSVDGDRVAPLHF. The chain recombines TRBV9 with TRBJ1-6; 9 nucleotides align to TRBD1. The germline CDR1 and CDR2 sequences are SGDLS and YYNGEE. The trim removed 0 bases at V and 16 bases at J, leaving 11 bases unmatched. This CDR3 spans 15 amino acids.

This chain uses TRBV11-3 with TRBJ1-1; D perhaps matches TRBD1 (5 bases). This CDR3 contains 14 residues. Germline loops: CDR1 SGHNT, CDR2 YENEEA. The V gene lost 5 bases and the J gene lost 4 bases, with 14 bases spanning the gap. The CDR3 sequence: CASSLQGVGTEAFF. Here the CDR3 DNA reads TGTGCCAGCAGCCTTCAGGGTGTAGGCACTGAAGCTTTCTTT.

This chain joins TRBV5-5 and TRBJ1-5; tentatively, D is TRBD1 (5 bases). V dropped 4 bases and J dropped 0 bases, with 14 bases sitting between them. Germline V gives CDR1 SGHKS, CDR2 YYEKEE (reference sequence). This CDR3 is built from 16 residues. The CDR3 loop reads CASSPTGGNSNQPQHF. As DNA, the CDR3 is TGTGCCAGCAGCCCAACGGGGGGAAATAGCAATCAGCCCCAGCATTTT. Complete variable domain (other parts from reference TRBV5-5 and TRBJ1-5): DAGVTQSPTHLIKTRGQQVTLRCSPISGHKSVSWYQQVLGQGPQFIFQYYEKEERGRGNFPDRFSARQFPNYSSELNVNALLLGDSALYLCASSPTGGNSNQPQHFGDGTRLSIL.

The V gene is TRBV5-6, the J gene TRBJ1-4, with D possibly TRBD1 on 5 matching bases. Trimming cost V 4 bases and J 7 bases, with 17 bases left between them. Germline CDR1 is SGHDT and CDR2 is YYEEEE. The CDR3 contains 15 residues. The CDR3 DNA sequence: TGTGCCAGCAGCACCCAGGCACGAAGGGGTGAAAAACTGTTTTTT. Protein product: CASSTQARRGEKLFF.

The sample holds one count of this clone. The rearrangement links TRBV27 to TRBJ2-7, with a weak D call TRBD1 (6 bases). Trimming pared 4 bases from V and 5 bases from J, leaving 12 bases between. This CDR3 spans 13 amino acids. Germline loops: CDR1 MNHEY, CDR2 SMNVEV (reference sequence). CDR3 loop: CASSWQQGNEQYF. CDR3 DNA: TGTGCCAGCAGTTGGCAACAGGGAAACGAGCAGTACTTC.

This clone was recorded a few times. This chain connects TRBV7-3 to TRBJ2-3; D possibly corresponds to TRBD1 (5 bases). V was clipped by 3 bases and J by 8 bases, with 9 bases between them. This CDR3 comprises 12 residues. Germline-derived CDR1 and CDR2 are SGHTA and FQGTGA. The CDR3 DNA follows: TGTGCCAGCAGCTTCCAGCAGGGTACGCAGTATTTT. Its translation is CASSFQQGTQYF.

The rearrangement joins TRBV7-2 to TRBJ2-3; 8 bases fit TRBD1. V trimming: 2 bases; J trimming: 2 bases; junction bases outside the gene matches: 3. CDR1 is SGHTA, CDR2 FQGNSA, per germline. This CDR3 region has 15 residues. The CDR3 protein is CASSLPQGATDTQYF. In nucleotides, the CDR3 is TGTGCCAGCAGCTTACCCCAGGGGGCCACAGATACGCAGTATTTT.

The V gene is TRBV7-8, the J gene TRBJ2-1, with D perhaps matching TRBD2 (5 bases). The CDR3 runs 16 residues. The V gene lost 2 bases and the J gene lost 0 bases, with 11 bases spanning the gap. Germline V lookup: CDR1 SGHVS, CDR2 FQNEAQ. The DNA for the CDR3 is TGTGCCAGCAGCTTAAAGGGTGGGAGCTCCTACAATGAGCAGTTCTTC. The encoded protein is CASSLKGGSSYNEQFF.

The chain carries TRBV7-2 and TRBJ2-3; 9 bases are a match to TRBD1. This CDR3 region has 15 residues. V shed 5 bases and J 4 bases; nucleotides not matched to a gene: 7. Looked up from germline, CDR1 is SGHTA and CDR2 is FQGNSA. The CDR3 sequence: CASSVDRGRSDTQYF. DNA of the CDR3: TGTGCCAGCAGCGTAGACAGGGGGAGGTCAGATACGCAGTATTTT.

The chain carries TRBV18 and TRBJ1-5, with D perhaps matching TRBD1 (6 bases). The germline CDR1 and CDR2 sequences are KGHSH and LQKENI. This CDR3 is 15 amino acids long. With 0 bases removed from V and 6 bases from J, the gap between germline ends came to 12 bases. This CDR3 reads CASSPPEGEGQPQHF. CDR3 sequence (DNA): TGTGCCAGCTCACCACCAGAGGGGGAGGGTCAGCCCCAGCATTTT. Full variable domain (missing parts from reference TRBV18 and TRBJ1-5): NAGVMQNPRHLVRRRGQEARLRCSPMKGHSHVYWYRQLPEEGLKFMVYLQKENIIDESGMPKERFSAEFPKEGPSILRIQQVVRGDSAAYFCASSPPEGEGQPQHFGDGTRLSIL.

The chain combines TRBV29-1 with TRBJ2-7; 8 bases line up with TRBD2. The germline V gene has CDR1 SQVTM and CDR2 ANQGSEA. CDR3 length: 15 residues. V lost 7 bases, J lost 0 bases, and 11 bases stayed unmatched. The CDR3 sequence: CSAGGGRECSYEQYF. The CDR3, as DNA: TGCAGCGCCGGGGGGGGCAGGGAGTGCTCCTACGAGCAGTACTTC.

The chain uses TRBV11-2 and TRBJ2-5, with TRBD1 matching over 8 bases. Germline lookup yields CDR1 SGHAT and CDR2 FQNNGV. CDR3 length: 15 amino acids. V lost 5 bases to trimming and J lost 0 bases; unmatched junction nucleotides: 5. The CDR3 protein is CASSGDRGHQETQYF. The CDR3 nucleotides read TGTGCCAGCAGCGGTGACAGGGGTCACCAAGAGACCCAGTACTTC.

V and J are TRBV5-6 and TRBJ1-2; the match to TRBD1 covers 7 bases. This CDR3 spans 15 amino acids. The V and J ends lost 2 bases and 4 bases, in that order; junction bases with no gene match: 8. Per the germline V gene, CDR1 is SGHDT and CDR2 is YYEEEE. In nucleotides, the CDR3 is TGTGCCAGCAGCTTCGGGACAGTTACTACCTATGGCTACACCTTC. This sequence encodes CASSFGTVTTYGYTF.

This clone was seen only once. This chain connects TRBV4-1 to TRBJ1-4; TRBD1 agrees at 11 bases. V shed 3 bases, J shed 8 bases, and the junction held 5 bases outside the gene matches. CDR1 and CDR2 (germline): MGHRA, YSYEKL. CDR3 length equals 15 residues. CDR3 sequence reads: CASSQEGTGGEKLFF. The CDR3 DNA is TGCGCCAGCAGCCAGGAAGGGACAGGGGGAGAAAAACTGTTTTTT.